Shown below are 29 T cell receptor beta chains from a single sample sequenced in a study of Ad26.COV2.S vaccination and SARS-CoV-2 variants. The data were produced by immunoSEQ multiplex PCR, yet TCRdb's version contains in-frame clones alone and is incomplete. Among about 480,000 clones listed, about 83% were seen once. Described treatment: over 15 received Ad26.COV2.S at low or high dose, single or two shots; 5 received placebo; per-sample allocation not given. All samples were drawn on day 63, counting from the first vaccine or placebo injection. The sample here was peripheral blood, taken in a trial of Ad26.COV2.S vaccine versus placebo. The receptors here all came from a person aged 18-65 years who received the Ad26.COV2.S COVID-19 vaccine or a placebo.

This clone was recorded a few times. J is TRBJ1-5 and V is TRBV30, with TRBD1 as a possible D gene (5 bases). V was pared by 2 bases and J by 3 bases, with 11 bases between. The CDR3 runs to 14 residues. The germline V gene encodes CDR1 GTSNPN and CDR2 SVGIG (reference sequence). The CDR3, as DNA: TGTGCCTGGAGTCTGGAGACAGACAATCAGCCCCAGCATTTT. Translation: CAWSLETDNQPQHF. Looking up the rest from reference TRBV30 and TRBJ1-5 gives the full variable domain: SQTIHQWPATLVQPVGSPLSLECTVEGTSNPNLYWYRQAAGRGLQLLFYSVGIGQISSEVPQNLSASRPQDRQFILSSKKLLLSDSGFYLCAWSLETDNQPQHFGDGTRLSIL.

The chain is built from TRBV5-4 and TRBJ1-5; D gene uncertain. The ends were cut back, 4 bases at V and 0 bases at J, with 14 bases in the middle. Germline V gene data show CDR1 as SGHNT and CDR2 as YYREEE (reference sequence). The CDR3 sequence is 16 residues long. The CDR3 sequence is CASSRLTPYSNQPQHF. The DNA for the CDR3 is TGTGCCAGCAGCCGGCTGACACCCTATAGCAATCAGCCCCAGCATTTT.

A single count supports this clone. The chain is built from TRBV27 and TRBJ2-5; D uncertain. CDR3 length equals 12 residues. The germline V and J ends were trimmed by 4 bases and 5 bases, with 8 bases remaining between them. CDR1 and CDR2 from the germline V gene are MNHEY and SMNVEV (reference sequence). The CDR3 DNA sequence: TGTGCCAGCAGTTCACCGCCCGAGACCCAGTACTTC. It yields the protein CASSSPPETQYF.

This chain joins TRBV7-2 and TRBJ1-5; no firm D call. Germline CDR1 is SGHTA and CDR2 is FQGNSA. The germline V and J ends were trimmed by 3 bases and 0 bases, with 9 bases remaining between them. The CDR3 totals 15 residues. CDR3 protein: CASSFGHSSNQPQHF. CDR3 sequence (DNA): TGTGCCAGCAGCTTCGGCCATTCTAGCAATCAGCCCCAGCATTTT.

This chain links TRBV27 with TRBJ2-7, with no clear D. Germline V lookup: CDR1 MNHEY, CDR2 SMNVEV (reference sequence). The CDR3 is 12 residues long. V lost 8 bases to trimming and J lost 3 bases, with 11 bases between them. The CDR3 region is CASSAVGYEQYF. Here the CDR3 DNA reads TGTGCCAGCTCCGCGGTGGGCTACGAGCAGTACTTC.

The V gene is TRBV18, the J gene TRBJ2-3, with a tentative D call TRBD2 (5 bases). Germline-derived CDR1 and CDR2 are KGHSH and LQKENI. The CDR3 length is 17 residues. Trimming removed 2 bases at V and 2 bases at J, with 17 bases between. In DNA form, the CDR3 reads TGTGCCAGCTCACCATCCTTTGCGGGCCTTGACACAGATACGCAGTATTTT. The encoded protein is CASSPSFAGLDTDTQYF.

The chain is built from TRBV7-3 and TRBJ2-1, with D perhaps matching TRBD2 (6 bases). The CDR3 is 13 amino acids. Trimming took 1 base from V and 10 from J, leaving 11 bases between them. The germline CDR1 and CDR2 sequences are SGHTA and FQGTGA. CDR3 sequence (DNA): TGTGCCAGCAGCTTAAACGGCGGGGAAGAGCAGTTCTTC. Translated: CASSLNGGEEQFF.

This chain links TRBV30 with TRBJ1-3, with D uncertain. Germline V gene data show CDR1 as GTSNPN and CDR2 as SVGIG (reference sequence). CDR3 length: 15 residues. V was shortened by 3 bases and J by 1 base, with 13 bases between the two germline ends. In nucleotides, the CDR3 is TGTGCCTGGAGGTTTCCCCGCTTATCTGGAAACACCATATATTTT. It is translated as CAWRFPRLSGNTIYF.

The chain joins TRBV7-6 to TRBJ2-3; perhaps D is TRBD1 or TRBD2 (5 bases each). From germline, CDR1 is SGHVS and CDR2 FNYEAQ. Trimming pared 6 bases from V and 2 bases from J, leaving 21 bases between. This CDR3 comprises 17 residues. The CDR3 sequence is CASRKIPGRTITDTQYF. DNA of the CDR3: TGTGCCAGCAGAAAGATTCCGGGACGGACCATCACAGATACGCAGTATTTT. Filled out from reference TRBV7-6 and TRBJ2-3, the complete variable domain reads GAGVSQSPRYKVTKRGQDVALRCDPISGHVSLYWYRQALGQGPEFLTYFNYEAQQDKSGLPNDRFSAERPEGSISTLTIQRTEQRDSAMYRCASRKIPGRTITDTQYFGPGTRLTVL.

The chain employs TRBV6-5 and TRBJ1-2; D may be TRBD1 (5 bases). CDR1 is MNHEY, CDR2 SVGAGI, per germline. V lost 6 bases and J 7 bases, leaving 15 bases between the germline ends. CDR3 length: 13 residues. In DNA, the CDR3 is TGTGCCAGCAGGCCCAGGGTTGGGGGTGGCTACACCTTC. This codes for CASRPRVGGGYTF.

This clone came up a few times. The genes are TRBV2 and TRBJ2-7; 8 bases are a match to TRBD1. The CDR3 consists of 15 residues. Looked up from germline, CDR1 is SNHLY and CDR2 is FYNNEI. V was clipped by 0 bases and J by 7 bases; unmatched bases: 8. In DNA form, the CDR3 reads TGTGCCAGCAGTGAAGCAGGCCAGGGGGCTGGTGAGCAGTACTTC. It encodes CASSEAGQGAGEQYF.

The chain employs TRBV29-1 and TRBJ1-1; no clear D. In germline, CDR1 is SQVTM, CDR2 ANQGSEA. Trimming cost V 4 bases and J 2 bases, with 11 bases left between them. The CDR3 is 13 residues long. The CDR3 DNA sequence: TGCAGCGTTGTACCGGGATCAAACACTGAAGCTTTCTTT. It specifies CSVVPGSNTEAFF.

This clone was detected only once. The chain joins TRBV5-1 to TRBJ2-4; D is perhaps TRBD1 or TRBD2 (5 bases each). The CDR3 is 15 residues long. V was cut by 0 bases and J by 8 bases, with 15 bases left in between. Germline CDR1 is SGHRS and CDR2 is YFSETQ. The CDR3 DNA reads TGCGCCAGCAGCTTGGCCGGGACGGATCGGCACATTCAGTACTTC. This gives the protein CASSLAGTDRHIQYF.

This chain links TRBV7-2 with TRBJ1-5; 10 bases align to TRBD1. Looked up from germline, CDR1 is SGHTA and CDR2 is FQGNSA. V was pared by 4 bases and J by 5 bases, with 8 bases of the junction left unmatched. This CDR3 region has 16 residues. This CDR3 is CASSSLDRGRDQPQHF. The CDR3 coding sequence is TGTGCCAGCAGCTCGCTCGACAGGGGGCGTGATCAGCCCCAGCATTTT.

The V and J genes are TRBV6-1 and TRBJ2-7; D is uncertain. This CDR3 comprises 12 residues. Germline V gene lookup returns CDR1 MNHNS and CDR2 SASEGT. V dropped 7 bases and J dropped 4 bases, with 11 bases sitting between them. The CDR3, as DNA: TGTGCCAGCAAGGCGGATCAATACGAGCAGTACTTC. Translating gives CASKADQYEQYF.

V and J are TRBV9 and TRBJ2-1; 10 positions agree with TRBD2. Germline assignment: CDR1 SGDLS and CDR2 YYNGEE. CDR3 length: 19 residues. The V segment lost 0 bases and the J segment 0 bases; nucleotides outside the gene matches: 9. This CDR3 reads CASSVGGSGRRSSYNEQFF. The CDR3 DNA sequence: TGTGCCAGCAGCGTAGGCGGTAGCGGGAGGCGGAGCTCCTACAATGAGCAGTTCTTC.

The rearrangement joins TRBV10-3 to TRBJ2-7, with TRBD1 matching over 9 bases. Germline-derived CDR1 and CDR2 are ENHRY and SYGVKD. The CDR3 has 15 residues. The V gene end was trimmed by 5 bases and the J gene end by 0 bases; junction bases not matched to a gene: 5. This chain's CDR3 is CAISKGQGPSYEQYF. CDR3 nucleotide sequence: TGTGCCATCAGTAAGGGACAGGGACCCTCCTACGAGCAGTACTTC.

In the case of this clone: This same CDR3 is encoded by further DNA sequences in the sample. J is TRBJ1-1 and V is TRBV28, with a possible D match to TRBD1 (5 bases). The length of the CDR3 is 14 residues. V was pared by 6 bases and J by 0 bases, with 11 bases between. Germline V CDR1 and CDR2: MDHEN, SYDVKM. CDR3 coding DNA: TGTGCCAGCAGCCCGGGGACGGTGAACACTGAAGCTTTCTTT. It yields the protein CASSPGTVNTEAFF.

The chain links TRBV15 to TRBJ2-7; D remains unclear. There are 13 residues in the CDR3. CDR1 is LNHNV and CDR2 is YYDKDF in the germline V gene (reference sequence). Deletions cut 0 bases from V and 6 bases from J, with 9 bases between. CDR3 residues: CATSRDSTSEQYF. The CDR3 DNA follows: TGTGCCACCAGCAGAGATAGTACGTCCGAGCAGTACTTC.

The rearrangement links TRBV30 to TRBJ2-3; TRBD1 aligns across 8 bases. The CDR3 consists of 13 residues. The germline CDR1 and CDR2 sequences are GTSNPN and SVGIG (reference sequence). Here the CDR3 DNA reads TGTACGACCATCGCAGGGGGCGACGATACGCAGTATTTT. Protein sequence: CTTIAGGDDTQYF.

The CDR3 nucleotides are TGTGCCAGCAGCCCGGGACAGGGGATCACAGATACGCAGTATTTT. Protein: CASSPGQGITDTQYF. The chain carries TRBV11-3 and TRBJ2-3, with TRBD1 matching over 10 bases. Losses at the gene ends were 5 bases for V and 2 bases for J; bases not matched to a gene: 4. Germline CDR1 and CDR2: SGHNT and YENEEA. This CDR3 is 15 amino acids long.

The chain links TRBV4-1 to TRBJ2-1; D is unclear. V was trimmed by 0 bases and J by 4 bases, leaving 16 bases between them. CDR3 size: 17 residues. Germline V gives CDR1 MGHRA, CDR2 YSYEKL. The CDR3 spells CASSQDPARYVYNEQFF. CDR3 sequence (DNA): TGCGCCAGCAGCCAAGATCCAGCGAGATACGTTTACAATGAGCAGTTCTTC.

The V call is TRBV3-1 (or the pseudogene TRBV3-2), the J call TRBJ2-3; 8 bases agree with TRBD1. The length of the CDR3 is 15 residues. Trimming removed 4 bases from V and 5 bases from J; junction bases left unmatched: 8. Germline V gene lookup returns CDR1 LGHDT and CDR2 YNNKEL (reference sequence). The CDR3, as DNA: TGTGCCAGCAGCCTGCAGGGGGCAAGGGGAGATACGCAGTATTTT. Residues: CASSLQGARGDTQYF.

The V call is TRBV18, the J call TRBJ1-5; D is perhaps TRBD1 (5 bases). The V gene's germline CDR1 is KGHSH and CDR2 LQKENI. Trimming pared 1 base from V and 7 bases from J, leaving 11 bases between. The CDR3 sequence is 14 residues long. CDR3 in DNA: TGTGCCAGCTCACCACAAAGGGGAGGGCAGCCCCAGCATTTT. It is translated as CASSPQRGGQPQHF.

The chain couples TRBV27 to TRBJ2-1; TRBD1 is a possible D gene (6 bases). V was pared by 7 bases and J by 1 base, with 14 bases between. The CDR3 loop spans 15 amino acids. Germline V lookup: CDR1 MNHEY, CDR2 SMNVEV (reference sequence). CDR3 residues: CASNSGHPSYNEQFF. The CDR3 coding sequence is TGTGCCAGCAACTCGGGACACCCTTCCTACAATGAGCAGTTCTTC.

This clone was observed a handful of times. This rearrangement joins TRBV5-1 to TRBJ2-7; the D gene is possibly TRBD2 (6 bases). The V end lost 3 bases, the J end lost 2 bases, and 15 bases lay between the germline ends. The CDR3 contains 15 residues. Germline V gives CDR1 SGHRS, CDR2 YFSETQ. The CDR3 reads CASSSSGLPPYEQYF. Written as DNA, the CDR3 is TGCGCCAGCAGCTCCTCCGGACTACCCCCCTACGAGCAGTACTTC.

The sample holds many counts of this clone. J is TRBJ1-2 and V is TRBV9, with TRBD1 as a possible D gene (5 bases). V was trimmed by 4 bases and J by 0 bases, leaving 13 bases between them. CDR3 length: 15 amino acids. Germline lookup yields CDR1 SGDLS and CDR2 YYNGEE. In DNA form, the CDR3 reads TGTGCCAGCAGCCCCCACCGGGACGCTAACTATGGCTACACCTTC. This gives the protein CASSPHRDANYGYTF.

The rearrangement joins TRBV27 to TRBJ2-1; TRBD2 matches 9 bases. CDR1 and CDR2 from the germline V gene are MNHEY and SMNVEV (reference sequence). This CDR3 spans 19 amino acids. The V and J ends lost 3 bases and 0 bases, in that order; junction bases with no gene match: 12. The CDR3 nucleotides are TGTGCCAGCAGTTTGGCTCTAGCGGGACTTCGAAGCTCCTACAATGAGCAGTTCTTC. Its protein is CASSLALAGLRSSYNEQFF.

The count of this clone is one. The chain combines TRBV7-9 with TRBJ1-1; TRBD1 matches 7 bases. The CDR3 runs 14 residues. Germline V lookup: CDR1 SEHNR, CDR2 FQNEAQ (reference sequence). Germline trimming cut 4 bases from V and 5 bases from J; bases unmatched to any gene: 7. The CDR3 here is CASSSDREVTEAFF. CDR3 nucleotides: TGTGCCAGCAGCTCCGACAGGGAGGTGACTGAAGCTTTCTTT. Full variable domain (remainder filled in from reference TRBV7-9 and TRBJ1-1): DTGVSQNPRHKITKRGQNVTFRCDPISEHNRLYWYRQTLGQGPEFLTYFQNEAQLEKSRLLSDRFSAERPKGSFSTLEIQRTEQGDSAMYLCASSSDREVTEAFFGQGTRLTVV.